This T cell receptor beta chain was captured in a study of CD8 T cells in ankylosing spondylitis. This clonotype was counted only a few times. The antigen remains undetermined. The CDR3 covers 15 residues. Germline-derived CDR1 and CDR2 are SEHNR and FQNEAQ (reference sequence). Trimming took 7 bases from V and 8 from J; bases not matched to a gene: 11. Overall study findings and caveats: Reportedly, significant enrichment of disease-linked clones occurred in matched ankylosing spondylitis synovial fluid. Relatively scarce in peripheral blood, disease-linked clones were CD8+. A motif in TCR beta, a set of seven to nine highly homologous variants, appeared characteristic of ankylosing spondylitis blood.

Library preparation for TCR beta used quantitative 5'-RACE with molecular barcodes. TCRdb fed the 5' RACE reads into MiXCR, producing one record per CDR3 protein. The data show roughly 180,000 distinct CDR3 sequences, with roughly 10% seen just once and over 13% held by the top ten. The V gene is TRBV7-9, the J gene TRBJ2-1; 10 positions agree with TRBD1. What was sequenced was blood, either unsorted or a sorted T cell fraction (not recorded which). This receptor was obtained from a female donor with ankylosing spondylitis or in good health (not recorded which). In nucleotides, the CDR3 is TGTGCCAGCACGCCCGGGACAGGGGTTTTTTATGAGCAGTTCTTC. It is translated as CASTPGTGVFYEQFF.